This TCR beta chain was found in a study of spatial heterogeneity in lung cancer. Study background: For tumor regions, TCR transcript counts showed a strong correlation with a T cell module score derived from matched bulk RNA-seq. Points from the study as a whole: The estimated TCR-seq coverage of tumor T cells amounted to approximately 7% when looking at alpha chains and about 14% when looking at beta chains. Intratumoral expanded alpha and beta TCR counts were found to track tumor mutation counts.

The CDR3 extends over 14 amino acids. Germline loops: CDR1 SGHDN, CDR2 FVKESK. Trimming pared 3 bases from V and 8 bases from J, leaving 14 bases between. This clonotype appeared many times. The antigen is unknown. TCRdb used MiXCR to reprocess the 5' RACE reads, holding one entry per CDR3 protein. The sample consists of some 4,700 distinct CDR3 sequences, 3% to 4.5% of them appearing once. This sample's time point: sample taken at primary tumor resection. This chain links TRBV14 with TRBJ2-1; D is unclear. The sample here was lung tumor tissue, taken at surgery. The source of this sequence is a female donor with early-stage non-small cell lung cancer. The CDR3 reads CASSQESMLDEQFF. CDR3 coding DNA: TGTGCCAGCAGCCAGGAAAGTATGTTGGATGAGCAGTTCTTC.